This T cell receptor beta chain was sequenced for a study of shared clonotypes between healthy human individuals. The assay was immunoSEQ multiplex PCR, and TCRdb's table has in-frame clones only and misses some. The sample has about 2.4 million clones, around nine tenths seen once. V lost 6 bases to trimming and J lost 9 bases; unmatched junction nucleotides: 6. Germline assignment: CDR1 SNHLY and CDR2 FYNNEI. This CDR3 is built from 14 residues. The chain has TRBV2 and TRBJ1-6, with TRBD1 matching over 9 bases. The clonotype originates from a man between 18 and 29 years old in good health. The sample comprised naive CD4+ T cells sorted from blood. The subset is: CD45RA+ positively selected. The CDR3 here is CASSLQGASSPLHF. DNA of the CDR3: TGTGCCAGCAGCCTACAGGGGGCGAGTTCACCCCTCCACTTT. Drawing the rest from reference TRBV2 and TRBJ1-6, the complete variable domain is EPEVTQTPSHQVTQMGQEVILRCVPISNHLYFYWYRQILGQKVEFLVSFYNNEISEKSEIFDDQFSVERPDGSNFTLKIRSTKLEDSAMYFCASSLQGASSPLHFGNGTRLTVT.